A selection of T cell receptor beta chains follows, all from one sample in a study of blood T cell repertoires in COVID-19. Some clones are missing from TCRdb's copy, which holds only in-frame ones; the method was immunoSEQ multiplex PCR. The sample includes about 16,000 clones, about 90% of them seen just once. The sample consisted of peripheral blood. These receptors originate from a human donor in a cohort sampled during active COVID-19. The CDR3 runs from the conserved cysteine through the conserved F or W. A D gene is named only where the DNA matches it firmly. Clone sizes are given selectively: once, few, many, or a class where the clone is expanded.

v_gene: TRBV4-1; abundance: -; d_gene: TRBD1; j_gene: TRBJ1-2; CDR3nt: TGCGCCAGCAGCCAGCCGGGACAGAAAAAAGAAGGCTATGGCTACACCTTC; CDR3aa: CASSQPGQKKEGYGYTF
v_gene: TRBV5-1; abundance: -; d_gene: TRBD1; j_gene: TRBJ2-5; CDR3nt: TGCGCCAGCAGCCTTGGGACAGGGGAGACCCAGTACTTC; CDR3aa: CASSLGTGETQYF
v_gene: TRBV19; abundance: -; d_gene: -; j_gene: TRBJ2-5; CDR3nt: TGTGCCAGTAGTTCCCCAGGCGCAGCCGAGACCCAGTACTTC; CDR3aa: CASSSPGAAETQYF
v_gene: TRBV6-5; abundance: few; d_gene: -; j_gene: TRBJ1-2; CDR3nt: TGTGCCAGCAGTTCACCAGGGCGACGGAACTATGGCTACACCTTC; CDR3aa: CASSSPGRRNYGYTF
v_gene: TRBV19; abundance: -; d_gene: -; j_gene: TRBJ1-1; CDR3nt: TGTGCCAGTACAGTGATGATGAACACTGAAGCTTTCTTT; CDR3aa: CASTVMMNTEAFF
v_gene: TRBV9; abundance: -; d_gene: TRBD2; j_gene: TRBJ2-3; CDR3nt: TGTGCCAGCAGCGTAGGTGGACTAGCGGGGACCGGAGATACGCAGTATTTT; CDR3aa: CASSVGGLAGTGDTQYF
v_gene: TRBV7-6; abundance: -; d_gene: TRBD2; j_gene: TRBJ2-1; CDR3nt: TGTGCCAGCAGCCCCCGGAGTGGGCGGGGGATCGCTGGGAATGAGCAGTTCTTC; CDR3aa: CASSPRSGRGIAGNEQFF
v_gene: TRBV5-1; abundance: few; d_gene: -; j_gene: TRBJ1-1; CDR3nt: TGCGCCAGCAGCTTCTCGCCCGGTTACACTGAAGCTTTCTTT; CDR3aa: CASSFSPGYTEAFF
v_gene: TRBV30; abundance: -; d_gene: TRBD2; j_gene: TRBJ2-7; CDR3nt: TGTGCCTGGATGGTAGCGGGGAGTACGGAGCAGTACTTC; CDR3aa: CAWMVAGSTEQYF
v_gene: TRBV30; abundance: -; d_gene: -; j_gene: TRBJ1-2; CDR3nt: TGTGCCTGGACCCTGGGGGGGTATGGCTACACCTTC; CDR3aa: CAWTLGGYGYTF
v_gene: TRBV7-2; abundance: -; d_gene: TRBD2; j_gene: TRBJ2-3; CDR3nt: TGTGCCAGCAGCTTCGGACTAGCGGGGACTAGAAGAGATACGCAGTATTTT; CDR3aa: CASSFGLAGTRRDTQYF
v_gene: TRBV20-1; abundance: -; d_gene: -; j_gene: TRBJ2-7; CDR3nt: TGCAGTGCTAGTGATGGACTTTCCTACGAGCAGTACTTC; CDR3aa: CSASDGLSYEQYF
v_gene: TRBV6-5; abundance: -; d_gene: -; j_gene: TRBJ2-3; CDR3nt: TGTGCCAGCAGTTATGCGGCGGCCTCTAGCACAGATACGCAGTATTTT; CDR3aa: CASSYAAASSTDTQYF
v_gene: TRBV29-1; abundance: -; d_gene: -; j_gene: TRBJ2-2; CDR3nt: TGCAGCGTTGAATCCCTGAGGGCGGGGGCTCCCACCGGGGAGCTGTTTTTT; CDR3aa: CSVESLRAGAPTGELFF
v_gene: TRBV10-3; abundance: -; d_gene: TRBD2; j_gene: TRBJ2-5; CDR3nt: TGTGCCATCAGGGCCGGGACTAGCGGGGAAGAGACCCAGTACTTC; CDR3aa: CAIRAGTSGEETQYF
v_gene: TRBV2; abundance: -; d_gene: -; j_gene: TRBJ2-7; CDR3nt: TGTGCCAGCAGTCGACAGGACTTGACCTACGAGCAGTACTTC; CDR3aa: CASSRQDLTYEQYF
v_gene: TRBV6-1; abundance: -; d_gene: -; j_gene: TRBJ1-6; CDR3nt: TGTGCCAGCAGTGAAGGGCTCTCAAGGGGGTCACCCCTCCACTTT; CDR3aa: CASSEGLSRGSPLHF
v_gene: TRBV2; abundance: -; d_gene: -; j_gene: TRBJ1-3; CDR3nt: TGTGCCAGCGGGGGGACGGGAGGAAACACCATATATTTT; CDR3aa: CASGGTGGNTIYF
v_gene: TRBV6-7; abundance: -; d_gene: TRBD1; j_gene: TRBJ2-5; CDR3nt: TGTGCCAGCACTGACAGGGGACAAGAGACCCAGTACTTC; CDR3aa: CASTDRGQETQYF
v_gene: TRBV4-3; abundance: -; d_gene: TRBD2; j_gene: TRBJ2-3; CDR3nt: TGCGCCAGCAGCCAAGATATAACTAGCGGGGGGGTGGTAGATACGCAGTATTTT; CDR3aa: CASSQDITSGGVVDTQYF
v_gene: TRBV3-1/TRBV3-2; abundance: -; d_gene: -; j_gene: TRBJ2-7; CDR3nt: TGTGCCAGCAGGGGAGCGGAAAGCTCCTACGAGCAGTACTTC; CDR3aa: CASRGAESSYEQYF
v_gene: TRBV9; abundance: -; d_gene: TRBD1; j_gene: TRBJ2-6; CDR3nt: TGTGCCAGCAGCTCTCGGACAGGGTTCTTCTCTGGGGCCAACGTCCTGACTTTC; CDR3aa: CASSSRTGFFSGANVLTF
v_gene: TRBV6-2/TRBV6-3; abundance: -; d_gene: -; j_gene: TRBJ2-1; CDR3nt: TGTGCCAGCAGTTTCGGACTGAATGAGCAGTTCTTC; CDR3aa: CASSFGLNEQFF
v_gene: TRBV27; abundance: -; d_gene: -; j_gene: TRBJ1-4; CDR3nt: TGTGCCAGCAGTTTCAGGGGACCAGGTACAACTAATGAAAAACTGTTTTTT; CDR3aa: CASSFRGPGTTNEKLFF
v_gene: TRBV11-2; abundance: -; d_gene: -; j_gene: TRBJ2-7; CDR3nt: TGTGCCAGCAGCCTCGGAGTACTAGGCGACGAGCAGTACTTC; CDR3aa: CASSLGVLGDEQYF
v_gene: TRBV29-1; abundance: -; d_gene: -; j_gene: TRBJ2-2; CDR3nt: TGCAGCGTCGAGACAGGCACGAACACCGGGGAGCTGTTTTTT; CDR3aa: CSVETGTNTGELFF
v_gene: TRBV9; abundance: -; d_gene: TRBD2; j_gene: TRBJ2-7; CDR3nt: TGTGCCAGCAGCGTAGTAGCGGGGGGGCGCGAGCAGTACTTC; CDR3aa: CASSVVAGGREQYF
v_gene: TRBV6-1; abundance: -; d_gene: -; j_gene: TRBJ2-6; CDR3nt: TGTGCCAGCAGTGAAGCGCGGCAGGGGGCCAACGTCCTGACTTTC; CDR3aa: CASSEARQGANVLTF
v_gene: TRBV7-2; abundance: -; d_gene: -; j_gene: TRBJ2-7; CDR3nt: TGTGCCAGCAGTCCCTCCCCACCTAGCTACGAGCAGTACTTC; CDR3aa: CASSPSPPSYEQYF